Shown below are 7 T cell receptor beta chains from a single sample sequenced in a study of blood T cells in healthy people across ages. A J-beta primer mix and a sample-barcoded 5' primer were used in a second PCR of about 7 to 12 cycles. One entry per CDR3 protein results from TCRdb running MiXCR on the 5' RACE reads. The sample consists of more than 800,000 distinct CDR3 sequences, around 26% of them appearing once. Sequencing was carried out using blood. The receptors were gathered from an elderly woman in good health.

This clonotype was seen many times. This chain links TRBV6-5 with TRBJ2-3; maybe TRBD1 (6 bases). The CDR3 runs to 13 residues. Trimming cost V 7 bases and J 3 bases, with 11 bases left between them. CDR1 and CDR2 from the germline V gene are MNHEY and SVGAGI. In DNA form, the CDR3 reads TGTGCCAGCAACCCCACAGGGACAGATACGCAGTATTTT. It is translated as CASNPTGTDTQYF.

With regard to this clonotype: One junction end disagrees with the germline gene, perhaps due to a read error. The chain joins TRBV6-1 to TRBJ1-1; no definite D call. Per the germline V gene, CDR1 is MNHNS and CDR2 is SASEGT. The CDR3 contains 16 residues. In DNA, the CDR3 is TGTGCCAGCAGTGTAGCCCGCCTGAGTTTGAACGCTGAAGCTTTCTTT. It yields the protein CASSVARLSLNAEAFF.

The V gene is TRBV20-1, the J gene TRBJ2-7; 10 bases are shared with TRBD1. The germline CDR1 and CDR2 sequences are DFQATT and SNEGSKA (reference sequence). V shed 5 bases, J shed 6 bases, and the junction held 10 bases outside the gene matches. The CDR3 extends over 14 amino acids. The DNA of the CDR3 is TGCAGTGCTTATCGCGGGACAGGGGCTGGCGAGCAGTACTTC. It translates to CSAYRGTGAGEQYF.

Concerning this clonotype: A read error may explain this, as a much larger clone is one base away. The rearrangement links TRBV6-6 to TRBJ2-1; TRBD1 aligns across 8 bases. In germline, CDR1 is MNHNY, CDR2 SVGAGI (reference sequence). Trimming removed 6 bases from V and 8 bases from J; junction bases left unmatched: 0. CDR3 size: 11 residues. The CDR3 region has the DNA TGTGCCAGCAGGGACAGGGATGAGCAGTTCTTC. Its protein is CASRDRDEQFF.

This clonotype was counted at least ten times. The J gene is TRBJ2-4, the V gene TRBV7-2; D unresolved. CDR1 SGHTA and CDR2 FQGNSA come from the germline V gene. With 3 bases removed from V and 1 base from J, the gap between germline ends came to 16 bases. The CDR3 length is 17 residues. The CDR3 region is CASSLENTLKAKNIQYF. Here the CDR3 DNA reads TGTGCCAGCAGCTTGGAGAACACCCTCAAGGCCAAAAACATTCAGTACTTC. Using reference TRBV7-2 and TRBJ2-4 for the parts outside the CDR3, the full variable domain is GAGVSQSPSNKVTEKGKDVELRCDPISGHTALYWYRQSLGQGLEFLIYFQGNSAPDKSGLPSDRFSAERTGGSVSTLTIQRTQQEDSAVYLCASSLENTLKAKNIQYFGAGTRLSVL.

The gene calls are TRBV11-3 and TRBJ2-1; D possibly corresponds to TRBD1 (6 bases). Germline V gene data show CDR1 as SGHNT and CDR2 as YENEEA. V lost 1 base to trimming and J lost 4 bases, with 11 bases between them. The CDR3 totals 15 residues. The CDR3 loop is CASSLGQDIYNEQFF. The CDR3 coding sequence is TGTGCCAGCAGCTTAGGACAGGACATATACAATGAGCAGTTCTTC.

The rearrangement links TRBV29-1 to TRBJ1-1, with TRBD1 as a possible D gene (5 bases). The CDR3 is 11 amino acids. Germline V gene lookup returns CDR1 SQVTM and CDR2 ANQGSEA. V lost 8 bases and J 5 bases, leaving 12 bases between the germline ends. In nucleotides, the CDR3 is TGCAGCTTCAGGGTAGGAACTGAAGCTTTCTTT. Translated: CSFRVGTEAFF.